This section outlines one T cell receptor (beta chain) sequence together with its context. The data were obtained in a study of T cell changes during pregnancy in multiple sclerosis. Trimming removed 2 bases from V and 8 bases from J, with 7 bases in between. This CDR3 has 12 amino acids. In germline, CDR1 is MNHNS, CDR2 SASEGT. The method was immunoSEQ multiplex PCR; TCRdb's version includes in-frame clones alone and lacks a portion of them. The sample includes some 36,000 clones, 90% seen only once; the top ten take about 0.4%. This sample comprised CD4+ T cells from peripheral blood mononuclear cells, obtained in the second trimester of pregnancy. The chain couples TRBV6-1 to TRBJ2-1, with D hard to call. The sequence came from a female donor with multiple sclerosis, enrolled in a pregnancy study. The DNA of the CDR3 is TGTGCCAGCAGTGAACAGTTCGATGAGCAGTTCTTC. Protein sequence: CASSEQFDEQFF.